This T cell receptor beta chain stems from a study of blood T cell repertoires in COVID-19. The CDR3 is 13 residues long. V gave up 4 bases and J gave up 7 bases; unmatched junction bases: 2. The germline V gene encodes CDR1 KGHDR and CDR2 SFDVKD. The repertoire was sequenced with immunoSEQ multiplex PCR; TCRdb's copy has only in-frame clones and lacks some. This sample has around 300,000 clones; 85% occur once, and the top ten carry roughly 2.6%. Individuals drawn from 24 US areas were about 18 to 95 years old. The chain combines TRBV24-1 with TRBJ1-2; 10 bases are a match to TRBD1. The sample comprised PBMCs or T cells enriched from blood (not recorded which). The receptor's source is a woman aged 50 to 65 who had recovered from COVID-19. The CDR3 here is CATSEDRGLGYTF. CDR3 DNA sequence: TGTGCCACCAGTGAAGACAGGGGGCTTGGCTACACCTTC.